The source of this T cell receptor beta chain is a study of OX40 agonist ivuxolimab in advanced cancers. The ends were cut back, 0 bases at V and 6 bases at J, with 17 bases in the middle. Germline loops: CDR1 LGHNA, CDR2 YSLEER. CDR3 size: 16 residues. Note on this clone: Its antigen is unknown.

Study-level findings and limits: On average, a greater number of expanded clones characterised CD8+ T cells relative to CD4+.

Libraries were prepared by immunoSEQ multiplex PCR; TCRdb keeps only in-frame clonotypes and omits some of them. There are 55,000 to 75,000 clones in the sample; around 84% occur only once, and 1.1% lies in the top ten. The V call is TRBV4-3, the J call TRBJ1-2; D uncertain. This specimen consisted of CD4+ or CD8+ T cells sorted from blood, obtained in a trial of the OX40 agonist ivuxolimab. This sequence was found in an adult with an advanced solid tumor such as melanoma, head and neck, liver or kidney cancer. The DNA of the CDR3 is TGCGCCAGCAGCCAAGAGGCTGTGGTAGGGAGGCATGGCTACACCTTC. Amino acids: CASSQEAVVGRHGYTF.